The sequence of this T cell receptor (beta chain) was determined in a study of blood T cell repertoires in COVID-19. Study at large: Material from acute and convalescent COVID-19 was sourced from the United States, Italy and Spain. Sources were T cells, B-cell-depleted T cells, or PBMCs; the material itself was cDNA or gDNA.

This clone was recorded only once. Authors' methods: Reference gene primers were amplified, and this amplification served to estimate nucleated cell counts. The assay was immunoSEQ multiplex PCR, and TCRdb's table has in-frame clones only and misses some. Clonal size and the V and J genes are those of that table, whereas D and trimming came from the DNA. The repertoire holds tens of thousands of clones, around 83% seen once, with about a fifth in the top ten. In germline, CDR1 is SQVTM, CDR2 ANQGSEA. The CDR3 is made up of 16 amino acids. Trimming cost V 7 bases and J 1 base; bases outside gene matches: 13.

Sequenced sample: peripheral blood. This sequence joins TRBV29-1 and TRBJ2-3, with 8 bases identical to TRBD2. The sequence came from a woman older than 75 in a cohort sampled during active or convalescent COVID-19. The chain's CDR3 is CSAKKSSGSGTDTQYF. The CDR3 bases are TGCAGCGCAAAGAAAAGCAGCGGGAGCGGCACAGATACGCAGTATTTT.